Detailed here is one T cell receptor beta chain. No antigen is known for it. In germline, CDR1 is DFQATT, CDR2 SNEGSKA (reference sequence). V shed 7 bases and J 6 bases; nucleotides not matched to a gene: 11. This CDR3 contains 13 residues. The data were taken from a study of T cell repertoires in cytomegalovirus infection. At the level of the study: CMV infection together with matching HLA type was indicated by public TCR beta signatures.

Study-level findings and limits: Totalled public TCR beta family frequency picked out people who carried CMV plus the relevant HLA.

MiXCR was run by TCRdb on the reads, yielding one entry per CDR3 protein. The repertoire holds about 20,000 distinct CDR3 sequences, with around two fifths as singletons. The clonotype originates from a human donor in good health (CMV status not recorded). Some clones in this sample may be carry-over from other donors' samples. This chain connects TRBV20-1 to TRBJ2-7; 8 bases are shared with TRBD2. The specimen was CD8+ T cells from cultured PBMCs, collected from culture after CMV antigen stimulation. In DNA form, the CDR3 reads TGCAGTGTCATCAAGCGGGAGCGTTCCGAGCAGTACTTC. Translation: CSVIKRERSEQYF.